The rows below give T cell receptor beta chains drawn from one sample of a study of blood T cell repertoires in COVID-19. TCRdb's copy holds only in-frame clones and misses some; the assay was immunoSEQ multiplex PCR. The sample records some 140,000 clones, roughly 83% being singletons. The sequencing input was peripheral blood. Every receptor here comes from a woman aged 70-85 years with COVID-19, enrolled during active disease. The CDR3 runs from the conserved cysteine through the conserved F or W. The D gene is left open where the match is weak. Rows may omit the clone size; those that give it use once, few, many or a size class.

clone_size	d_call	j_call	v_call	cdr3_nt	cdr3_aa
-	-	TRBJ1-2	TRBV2	TGTGCCAGCAGCCTCCTTACGGAGGGGACTGGTGGCTACACCTTC	CASSLLTEGTGGYTF
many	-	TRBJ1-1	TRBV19	TGTGCCAGTAGTATCTACAGGGCGGGCACTGAAGCTTTCTTT	CASSIYRAGTEAFF
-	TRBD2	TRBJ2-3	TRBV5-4	TGTGCCAGCAGGTCGGGACTAGCGGGGGACACAGATACGCAGTATTTT	CASRSGLAGDTDTQYF
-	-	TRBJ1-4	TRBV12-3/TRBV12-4	TGTGCCAGCAGGGACAGCCCTAATGAAAAACTGTTTTTT	CASRDSPNEKLFF
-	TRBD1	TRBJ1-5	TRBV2	TGTGCCGCGGGACAGGAGGTGGATCAGCCCCAGCATTTT	CAAGQEVDQPQHF
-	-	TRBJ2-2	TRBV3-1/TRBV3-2	TGTGCCAGCAGCCAAGGGACGGACTACGGGGAGCTGTTTTTT	CASSQGTDYGELFF
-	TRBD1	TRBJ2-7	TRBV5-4	TGTGCCAGCAGCTCACAGGGGGACGAGCAGTACTTC	CASSSQGDEQYF
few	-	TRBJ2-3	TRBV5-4	TGTGCCAGCAGCTTGGATCCCGGACTCACAGATACGCAGTATTTT	CASSLDPGLTDTQYF
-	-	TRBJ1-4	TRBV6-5	TGTGCCAGCAGGGCGGGGGGCGCGGGGGAAAAACTGTTTTTT	CASRAGGAGEKLFF
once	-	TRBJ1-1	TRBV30	TGTGCCTGGTCAAACACTGAAGCTTTCTTT	CAWSNTEAFF
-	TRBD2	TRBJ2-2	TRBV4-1	TGCGCCAGCAGCCCGTGGGGGGTAGCGGGGGACACCGGGGAGCTGTTTTTT	CASSPWGVAGDTGELFF
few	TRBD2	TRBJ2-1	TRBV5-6	TGTGCCAGCAGCTTGCAGCGGGGGGCCCGACTAACCTTTAATGAGCAGTTCTTC	CASSLQRGARLTFNEQFF
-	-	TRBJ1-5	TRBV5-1	TGCGCCAGCAGCTTGGACCCCTATAGCAATCAGCCCCAGCATTTT	CASSLDPYSNQPQHF
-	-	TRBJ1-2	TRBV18	TGTGCCAGCTCACCACCGTCGAGGGTTGGCTACACCTTC	CASSPPSRVGYTF
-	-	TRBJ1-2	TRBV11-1	TGTGCCAGCAGCACCCGGATTAGGGGGTCTGGCACTGGCTACACCTTC	CASSTRIRGSGTGYTF
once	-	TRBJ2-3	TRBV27	TGTGCCAGCAGATCCCCCTCCAGGGCGGGAAGCACAGATACGCAGTATTTT	CASRSPSRAGSTDTQYF